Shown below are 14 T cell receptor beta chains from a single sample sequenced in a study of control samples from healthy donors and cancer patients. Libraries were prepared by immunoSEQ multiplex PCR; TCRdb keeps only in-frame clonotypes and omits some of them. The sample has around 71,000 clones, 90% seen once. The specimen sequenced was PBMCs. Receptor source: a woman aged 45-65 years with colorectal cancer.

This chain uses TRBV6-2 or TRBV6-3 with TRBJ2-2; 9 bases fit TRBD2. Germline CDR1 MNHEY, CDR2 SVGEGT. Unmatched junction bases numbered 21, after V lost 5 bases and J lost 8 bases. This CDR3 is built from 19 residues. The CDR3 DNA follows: TGTGCCAGCAGTCTGGATTATCTAGCGGGGCCACTCAAGAGTGGGGAGCTGTTTTTT. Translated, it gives CASSLDYLAGPLKSGELFF.

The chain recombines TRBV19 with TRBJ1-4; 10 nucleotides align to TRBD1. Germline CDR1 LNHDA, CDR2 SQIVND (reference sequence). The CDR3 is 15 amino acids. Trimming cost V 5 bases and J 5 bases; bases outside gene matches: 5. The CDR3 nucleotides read TGTGCCAGTAGTTTAAGGGACAGGGGCAATGAAAAACTGTTTTTT. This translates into CASSLRDRGNEKLFF. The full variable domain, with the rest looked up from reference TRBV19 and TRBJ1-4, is DGGITQSPKYLFRKEGQNVTLSCEQNLNHDAMYWYRQDPGQGLRLIYYSQIVNDFQKGDIAEGYSVSREKKESFPLTVTSAQKNPTAFYLCASSLRDRGNEKLFFGSGTQLSVL.

The CDR3 bases are TGTGCCTGGAGGTGGGGCCCCGCGAAAGAGACCCAGTACTTC. Protein sequence: CAWRWGPAKETQYF. The chain employs TRBV30 and TRBJ2-5; D may be TRBD1 (5 bases). This CDR3 has 14 amino acids. Germline V gene data show CDR1 as GTSNPN and CDR2 as SVGIG (reference sequence). Trimming removed 3 bases at V and 3 bases at J, with 14 bases between.

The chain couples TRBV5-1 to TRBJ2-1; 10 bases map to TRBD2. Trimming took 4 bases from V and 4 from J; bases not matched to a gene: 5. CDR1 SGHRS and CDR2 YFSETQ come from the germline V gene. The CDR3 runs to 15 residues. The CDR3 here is CASSPGTSAYNEQFF. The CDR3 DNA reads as TGCGCCAGCAGCCCCGGGACTAGCGCTTACAATGAGCAGTTCTTC.

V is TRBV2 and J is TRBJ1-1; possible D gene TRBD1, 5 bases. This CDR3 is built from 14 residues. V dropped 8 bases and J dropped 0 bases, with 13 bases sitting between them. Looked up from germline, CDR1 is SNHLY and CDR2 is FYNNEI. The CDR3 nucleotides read TGTGCCAGCGGGGAAGTGGGGCTGAACACTGAAGCTTTCTTT. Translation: CASGEVGLNTEAFF.

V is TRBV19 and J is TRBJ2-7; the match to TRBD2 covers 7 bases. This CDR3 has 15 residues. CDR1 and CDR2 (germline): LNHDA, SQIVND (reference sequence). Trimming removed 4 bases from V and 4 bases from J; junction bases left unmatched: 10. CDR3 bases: TGTGCCAGTAGTAAAGGACACGGGGGGTCTTACGAGCAGTACTTC. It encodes CASSKGHGGSYEQYF.

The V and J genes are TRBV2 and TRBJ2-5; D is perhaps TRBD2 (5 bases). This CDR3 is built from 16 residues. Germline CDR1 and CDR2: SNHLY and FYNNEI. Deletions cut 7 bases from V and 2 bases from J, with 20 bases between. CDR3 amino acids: CASKMNNLARQETQYF. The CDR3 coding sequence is TGTGCCAGCAAGATGAACAACTTAGCGAGGCAAGAGACCCAGTACTTC.

DNA for the CDR3: TGTGCCAGCAGTTTACTGGGGCCGGGACTAGCGGGGGGGCCCAACAATGAGCAGTTCTTC. It codes for CASSLLGPGLAGGPNNEQFF. V and J are TRBV27 and TRBJ2-1; 16 bases align to TRBD2. The trim removed 2 bases at V and 5 bases at J, leaving 12 bases unmatched. CDR1 and CDR2 from the germline V gene are MNHEY and SMNVEV (reference sequence). CDR3 length: 20 amino acids.

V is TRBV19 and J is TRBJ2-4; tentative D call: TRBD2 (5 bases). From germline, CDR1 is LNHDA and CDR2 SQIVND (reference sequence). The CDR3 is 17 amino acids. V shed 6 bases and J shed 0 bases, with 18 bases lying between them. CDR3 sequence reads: CASSHTSSGLAKNIQYF. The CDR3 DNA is TGTGCCAGTAGCCATACCTCATCCGGACTAGCCAAAAACATTCAGTACTTC.

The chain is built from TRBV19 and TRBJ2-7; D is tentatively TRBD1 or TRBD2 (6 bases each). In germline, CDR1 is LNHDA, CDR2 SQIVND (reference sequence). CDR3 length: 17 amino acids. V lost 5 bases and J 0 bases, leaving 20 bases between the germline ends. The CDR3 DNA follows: TGTGCCAGTAGTGCCCAGGGGTGGGGGGTATCCTCCTACGAGCAGTACTTC. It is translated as CASSAQGWGVSSYEQYF. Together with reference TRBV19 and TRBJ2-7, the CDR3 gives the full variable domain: DGGITQSPKYLFRKEGQNVTLSCEQNLNHDAMYWYRQDPGQGLRLIYYSQIVNDFQKGDIAEGYSVSREKKESFPLTVTSAQKNPTAFYLCASSAQGWGVSSYEQYFGPGTRLTVT.

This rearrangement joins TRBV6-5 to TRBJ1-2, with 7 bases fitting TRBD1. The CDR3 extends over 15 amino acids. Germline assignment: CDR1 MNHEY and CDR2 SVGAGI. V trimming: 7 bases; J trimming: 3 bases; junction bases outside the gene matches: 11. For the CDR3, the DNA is TGTGCCAGCACCTACCGGTCAGGGGGAGACTATGGCTACACCTTC. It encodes CASTYRSGGDYGYTF.

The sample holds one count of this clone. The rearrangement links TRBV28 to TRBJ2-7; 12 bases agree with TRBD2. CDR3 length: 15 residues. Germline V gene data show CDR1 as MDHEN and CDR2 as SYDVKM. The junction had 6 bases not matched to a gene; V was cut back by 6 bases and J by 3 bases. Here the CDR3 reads CASREGTSGHYEQYF. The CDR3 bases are TGTGCCAGCAGGGAGGGGACTAGCGGGCACTACGAGCAGTACTTC.

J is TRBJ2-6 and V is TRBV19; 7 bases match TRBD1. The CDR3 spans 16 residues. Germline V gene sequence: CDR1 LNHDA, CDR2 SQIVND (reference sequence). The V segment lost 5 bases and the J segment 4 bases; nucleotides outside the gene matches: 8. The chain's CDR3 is CASSPTRGSGANVLTF. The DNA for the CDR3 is TGTGCCAGTAGTCCAACCAGGGGGAGCGGGGCCAACGTCCTGACTTTC.

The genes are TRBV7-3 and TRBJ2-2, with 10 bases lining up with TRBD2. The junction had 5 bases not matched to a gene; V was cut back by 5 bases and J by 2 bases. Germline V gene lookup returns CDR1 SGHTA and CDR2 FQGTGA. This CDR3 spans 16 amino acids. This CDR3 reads CASSPSGGANTGELFF. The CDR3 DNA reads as TGTGCCAGCAGCCCTAGCGGGGGAGCAAACACCGGGGAGCTGTTTTTT.